This T cell receptor beta chain was sequenced for a study of cytomegalovirus exposure and HLA in healthy donors. V was clipped by 6 bases and J by 0 bases, with 8 bases between them. The CDR3 is made up of 14 amino acids. Per the germline V gene, CDR1 is LNHDA and CDR2 is SQIVND (reference sequence). Nominally healthy donors were sampled, though unrecorded immune exposures were likely. Vbeta (60) and Jbeta (13) primers were used in the PCR. Libraries were prepared by immunoSEQ multiplex PCR; TCRdb keeps only in-frame clonotypes and omits some of them. The sample has about 150,000 clones; 65% to 85% are singletons. As regards this clone: What it binds is not known.

Study-wide findings and caveats: Researchers reported from a later analysis that most CMV-associated TCR beta chains appeared HLA-restricted. A later analysis linked a missense DCLRE1C variant to TCR beta V- and J-gene trimming.

The TCR originated in a woman in her thirties or forties in good health and CMV-seropositive. The specimen sequenced was PBMCs. The V gene is TRBV19, the J gene TRBJ2-2; D possibly corresponds to TRBD1 (6 bases). CDR3 sequence (DNA): TGTGCCAGTAGCAGGGGTCCGAACACCGGGGAGCTGTTTTTT. This sequence encodes CASSRGPNTGELFF.